These T cell receptor beta chains were read from a single sample in a study of shared clonotypes between healthy human individuals. Measured with immunoSEQ multiplex PCR; TCRdb has only the in-frame clones, and not every one. Of 850,000 to 1,100,000 clones listed, approximately 77% were seen once; the top ten hold about 0.89%. The material sequenced was memory CD4+ T cells from PBMCs. Source of these receptors: a man between 18 and 29 years old in good health. Some clones in this sample may be carry-over from other donors' samples. The CDR3 runs from the conserved cysteine through the conserved F or W. D genes are given only for firm matches. Clone size is stated in some rows and not others, as once, few, many or a class when expanded.

>-|TRBJ2-7|-|TRBV5-1
CASSLIPGYEQYF
TGCGCCAGCAGCTTGATTCCAGGCTACGAGCAGTACTTC
>-|TRBJ2-5|once|TRBV7-9
CASSLSLLATYRETQYF
TGTGCCAGCAGCCTAAGTCTCCTAGCGACCTACCGGGAGACCCAGTACTTC
>-|TRBJ1-5|-|TRBV10-3
CAIRPGGTDNQPQHF
TGTGCCATCAGGCCCGGCGGCACAGACAATCAGCCCCAGCATTTT
>TRBD1|TRBJ2-2|-|TRBV14
CASSRGTVRGTGELFF
TGTGCCAGCAGCCGTGGGACAGTTCGGGGCACCGGGGAGCTGTTTTTT
>TRBD1|TRBJ2-7|-|TRBV28
CASSLGGTGAYEQYF
TGTGCCAGCAGTCTAGGGGGCACAGGGGCCTACGAGCAGTACTTC
>-|TRBJ2-4|-|TRBV4-1
CASSQPRGNIQYF
TGCGCCAGCAGTCAACCACGGGGGAACATTCAGTACTTC
>-|TRBJ1-5|-|TRBV28
CASSLTGTSNQPQHF
TGTGCCAGCAGTTTAACAGGGACGAGCAATCAGCCCCAGCATTTT
>TRBD2|TRBJ2-1|-|TRBV7-2
CASSLVLALAGAEQFF
TGTGCCAGCAGCTTAGTCCTCGCACTAGCGGGAGCTGAGCAGTTCTTC
>TRBD1|TRBJ2-2|-|TRBV28
CASSSVTGRTGELFF
TGTGCCAGCAGTTCGGTGACAGGGCGCACCGGGGAGCTGTTTTTT
>-|TRBJ1-2|-|TRBV30
CAWSLGGIYGYTF
TGTGCCTGGAGCTTAGGGGGGATCTATGGCTACACCTTC
>TRBD2|TRBJ2-5|-|TRBV7-3
CASSAGGEETQYF
TGTGCTTCCAGCGCGGGAGGGGAAGAGACCCAGTACTTC
>TRBD1|TRBJ1-2|-|TRBV7-2
CASSLGTGDNYGYTF
TGTGCCAGCAGCTTAGGGACAGGGGATAACTATGGCTACACCTTC
>-|TRBJ2-7|-|TRBV10-3
CAIPYEQYF
TGTGCCATCCCATACGAGCAGTACTTC
>-|TRBJ2-2|-|TRBV6-1
CASSEVQGYRMNTGELFF
TGTGCCAGCAGTGAAGTTCAAGGCTACAGGATGAACACCGGGGAGCTGTTTTTT